This T cell receptor beta chain was sequenced in a study of cytomegalovirus exposure and HLA in healthy donors. Overall study results and limits: Rarity characterized most TCR sequences, yet some public TCRs appeared in many donors. Altogether, 170 or so TCR beta chains were recorded as cytomegalovirus-associated.

The V and J ends lost 5 bases and 7 bases, in that order; junction bases with no gene match: 11. Germline V gene sequence: CDR1 MDHEN, CDR2 SYDVKM. The CDR3 has 15 amino acids. Separate from the approximately 670-subject first cohort, the 120-subject validation cohort was the one that the donors belonged to. Worth noting for this clone: Its cognate antigen is unknown.

Measured with immunoSEQ multiplex PCR; TCRdb has only the in-frame clones, and not every one. The table has about 73,000 clones, around 96% seen once. Specimen: PBMCs. V gene TRBV28 combines with J gene TRBJ2-1; 7 bases are a match to TRBD1. The clonotype comes from a man aged 18-30 years in good health and CMV-seronegative. In DNA, the CDR3 is TGTGCCAGCAGTCGTTGGGTTACAGGGGTAAATGAGCAGTTCTTC. The encoded protein is CASSRWVTGVNEQFF. Based on the CDR3 plus reference TRBV28 and TRBJ2-1, the full variable domain is DVKVTQSSRYLVKRTGEKVFLECVQDMDHENMFWYRQDPGLGLRLIYFSYDVKMKEKGDIPEGYSVSREKKERFSLILESASTNQTSMYLCASSRWVTGVNEQFFGPGTRLTVL.